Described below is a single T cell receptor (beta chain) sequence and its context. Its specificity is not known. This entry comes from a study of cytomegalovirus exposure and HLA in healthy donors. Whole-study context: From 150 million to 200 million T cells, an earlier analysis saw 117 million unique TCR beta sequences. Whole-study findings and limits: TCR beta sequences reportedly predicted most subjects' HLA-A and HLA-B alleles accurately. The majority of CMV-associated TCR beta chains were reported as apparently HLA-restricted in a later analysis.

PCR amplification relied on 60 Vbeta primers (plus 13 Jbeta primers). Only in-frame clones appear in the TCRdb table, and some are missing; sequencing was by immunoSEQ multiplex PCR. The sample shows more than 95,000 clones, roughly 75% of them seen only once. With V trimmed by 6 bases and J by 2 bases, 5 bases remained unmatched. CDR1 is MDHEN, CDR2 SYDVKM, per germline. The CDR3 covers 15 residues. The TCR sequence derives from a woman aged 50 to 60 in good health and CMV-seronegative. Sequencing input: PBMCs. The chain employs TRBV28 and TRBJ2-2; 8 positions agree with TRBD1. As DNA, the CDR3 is TGTGCCAGCAGCTGGACAGGGCTCAACACCGGGGAGCTGTTTTTT. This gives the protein CASSWTGLNTGELFF.